The next 22 T cell receptor beta chains were all read from a single sample in a study of blood T cell repertoires in COVID-19. The repertoire was sequenced with immunoSEQ multiplex PCR; TCRdb's copy has only in-frame clones and lacks some. Among about 71,000 clones, roughly 80% were seen once, and the ten largest hold approximately 30%. The sequenced material came from peripheral blood. The receptors originated from a man between 70 and 80 years old with acute or convalescent COVID-19.

The chain recombines TRBV7-8 with TRBJ2-5; maybe TRBD1 (6 bases). Trimming took 0 bases from V and 4 from J, leaving 9 bases between them. Germline CDR1 reads SGHVS; CDR2 reads FQNEAQ. CDR3 length: 14 amino acids. CDR3 region: CASSLAGRGETQYF. The CDR3 DNA sequence: TGTGCCAGCAGCTTAGCGGGCAGGGGAGAGACCCAGTACTTC.

In its sample, this clone was seen a few times. The chain recombines TRBV7-9 with TRBJ2-3; TRBD2 is a possible D gene (5 bases). The CDR3 spans 14 residues. Deletions cut 5 bases from V and 2 bases from J, with 11 bases between. CDR1 SEHNR and CDR2 FQNEAQ come from the germline V gene (reference sequence). The CDR3 DNA sequence: TGTGCCAGCAGCCAACTAGTTTCCACAGATACGCAGTATTTT. It specifies CASSQLVSTDTQYF. Complete variable domain (other parts from reference TRBV7-9 and TRBJ2-3): DTGVSQNPRHKITKRGQNVTFRCDPISEHNRLYWYRQTLGQGPEFLTYFQNEAQLEKSRLLSDRFSAERPKGSFSTLEIQRTEQGDSAMYLCASSQLVSTDTQYFGPGTRLTVL.

The gene calls are TRBV28 and TRBJ1-1, with a weak D call TRBD1 (5 bases). The CDR3 runs to 13 residues. The ends were cut back, 1 base at V and 8 bases at J, with 11 bases in the middle. Germline V gene data show CDR1 as MDHEN and CDR2 as SYDVKM. The CDR3 loop is CASSLSIQVEAFF. In nucleotides, the CDR3 is TGTGCCAGCAGTTTATCCATACAGGTGGAAGCTTTCTTT.

In DNA form, the CDR3 reads TGTGCCAGCAGTTACTCCACCGGGACAGGGGTATGGAATGAGCAGTTCTTC. The encoded protein is CASSYSTGTGVWNEQFF. The chain couples TRBV6-2 or TRBV6-3 to TRBJ2-1; 10 bases line up with TRBD1. V lost 0 bases and J lost 7; bases outside the gene matches: 9. CDR1 and CDR2 from the germline V gene are MNHEY and SVGEGT. This CDR3 has 17 residues.

The rearrangement joins TRBV11-1 to TRBJ2-2; 7 nucleotides line up with TRBD1. Germline V gives CDR1 SGHAT, CDR2 FQDESV (reference sequence). The CDR3 runs to 16 residues. The V segment lost 0 bases and the J segment 4 bases; nucleotides outside the gene matches: 5. The DNA of the CDR3 is TGTGCCAGCAGCTTAGCAGGGGGCAGCACCACCGGGGAGCTGTTTTTT. Translating it yields CASSLAGGSTTGELFF. The full variable domain, completed using reference TRBV11-1 and TRBJ2-2, is EAEVAQSPRYKITEKSQAVAFWCDPISGHATLYWYRQILGQGPELLVQFQDESVVDDSQLPKDRFSAERLKGVDSTLKIQPAELGDSAMYLCASSLAGGSTTGELFFGEGSRLTVL.

The J gene is TRBJ2-5, the V gene TRBV11-3; 9 positions match TRBD1. CDR3 length equals 15 residues. The J segment lost 1 base and the V segment lost 6 bases, leaving 6 bases of the junction unmatched. Looked up from germline, CDR1 is SGHNT and CDR2 is YENEEA. This CDR3 is CASRGTGIAQETQYF. The CDR3, as DNA: TGTGCCAGCAGAGGGACAGGGATCGCCCAAGAGACCCAGTACTTC.

V usage is TRBV19 and J usage is TRBJ1-2, with TRBD1 as a possible D gene (5 bases). The V gene lost 6 bases and the J gene lost 2 bases, with 13 bases spanning the gap. Germline lookup yields CDR1 LNHDA and CDR2 SQIVND (reference sequence). This CDR3 is 14 amino acids long. CDR3 DNA: TGTGCCAGTAGCTTCACAGGTGGCAACTATGGCTACACCTTC. Encoded protein: CASSFTGGNYGYTF.

J is TRBJ1-3 and V is TRBV10-2; D not certain. The V end lost 4 bases, the J end lost 0 bases, and 7 bases lay between the germline ends. This CDR3 has 14 amino acids. Germline loops: CDR1 WSHSY, CDR2 SAAADI. CDR3 protein: CASSVAGSGNTIYF. The CDR3 nucleotides read TGCGCCAGCAGTGTGGCAGGCTCTGGAAACACCATATATTTT.

The rearrangement joins TRBV28 to TRBJ1-5, with D perhaps matching TRBD1 (6 bases). CDR3 length: 18 amino acids. Trimming pared 8 bases from V and 7 bases from J, leaving 30 bases between. CDR1 and CDR2 (germline): MDHEN, SYDVKM. The DNA of the CDR3 is TGTGCCAGCCGGCCCCCGTACTACGCCAATTCAGGGGACCAGCCCCAGCATTTT. Translated, it gives CASRPPYYANSGDQPQHF.

This clone was picked up one time. The chain joins TRBV6-5 to TRBJ1-2, with D perhaps TRBD1 (5 bases). V dropped 5 bases and J dropped 6 bases, with 19 bases sitting between them. CDR1 MNHEY and CDR2 SVGAGI come from the germline V gene. The CDR3 has 15 amino acids. For the CDR3, the DNA is TGTGCCAGCAGTAGGATGCTCCCGGGGGGGGATGGCTACACCTTC. This translates into CASSRMLPGGDGYTF.

The chain links TRBV28 to TRBJ2-1; weak D call: TRBD1 (5 bases). The V gene's germline CDR1 is MDHEN and CDR2 SYDVKM. The CDR3 consists of 14 residues. Trimming pared 3 bases from V and 5 bases from J, leaving 11 bases between. The CDR3: CASSFPAGNNEQFF. CDR3 DNA sequence: TGTGCCAGCAGTTTCCCGGCAGGGAACAATGAGCAGTTCTTC.

The chain recombines TRBV2 with TRBJ2-7, with 7 bases identical to TRBD1. V shed 8 bases, J shed 6 bases, and the junction held 13 bases outside the gene matches. The length of the CDR3 is 14 residues. Germline V gene lookup returns CDR1 SNHLY and CDR2 FYNNEI. The CDR3, as DNA: TGTGCCAGCGGAAGGGACAGCCCCTTGGGCGAGCAGTACTTC. Its translation: CASGRDSPLGEQYF. The full variable domain, its missing parts supplied by reference TRBV2 and TRBJ2-7, is EPEVTQTPSHQVTQMGQEVILRCVPISNHLYFYWYRQILGQKVEFLVSFYNNEISEKSEIFDDQFSVERPDGSNFTLKIRSTKLEDSAMYFCASGRDSPLGEQYFGPGTRLTVT.

The rearrangement links TRBV6-5 to TRBJ1-1; D possibly corresponds to TRBD1 (6 bases). The V gene lost 5 bases and the J gene lost 3 bases, with 10 bases spanning the gap. In germline, CDR1 is MNHEY, CDR2 SVGAGI. The CDR3 is made up of 13 amino acids. CDR3 nucleotides: TGTGCCAGCAGTACCGCAGGGGACACTGAAGCTTTCTTT. This sequence encodes CASSTAGDTEAFF.

The CDR3 DNA sequence: TGTGCCAGCAGTGAATTTAGCGGGAGCTCCTACGAGCAGTACTTC. Amino acid sequence: CASSEFSGSSYEQYF. V and J are TRBV6-1 and TRBJ2-7, with TRBD2 matching over 9 bases. CDR1 is MNHNS, CDR2 SASEGT, per germline. V was clipped by 2 bases and J by 0 bases; unmatched bases: 2. The CDR3 is made up of 15 amino acids.

The chain combines TRBV15 with TRBJ1-2, with D perhaps matching TRBD1 (5 bases). The V end lost 5 bases, the J end lost 8 bases, and 21 bases lay between the germline ends. This CDR3 comprises 15 residues. Germline loops: CDR1 LNHNV, CDR2 YYDKDF (reference sequence). In nucleotides, the CDR3 is TGTGCCACCAGCTCAGATCGGGGGGTGATCCAAGGCTACACCTTC. The encoded protein is CATSSDRGVIQGYTF.

The genes are TRBV7-3 and TRBJ1-6; the D gene is possibly TRBD1 (5 bases). V was trimmed by 3 bases and J by 7 bases, leaving 13 bases between them. CDR1 is SGHTA, CDR2 FQGTGA, per germline. CDR3 length: 15 amino acids. The CDR3 sequence: CASSFSGEENSPLHF. As DNA, the CDR3 is TGTGCCAGCAGCTTTTCGGGGGAGGAGAATTCACCCCTCCACTTT.

J is TRBJ2-1 and V is TRBV7-3; 8 bases line up with TRBD2. The CDR3 length is 17 residues. Germline values: CDR1 SGHTA, CDR2 FQGTGA. The V and J ends lost 6 bases and 0 bases, in that order; junction bases with no gene match: 10. The CDR3 DNA is TGTGCCAGCAGATCAGTGACTAGCGAAAGCTCCTACAATGAGCAGTTCTTC. It yields the protein CASRSVTSESSYNEQFF.

V usage is TRBV6-2 or TRBV6-3 and J usage is TRBJ1-5, with TRBD1 identical over 8 bases. The CDR3 runs to 15 residues. Germline lookup yields CDR1 MNHEY and CDR2 SVGEGT. Trimming cost V 4 bases and J 6 bases; bases outside gene matches: 8. The CDR3 loop is CASSSVRQGSQPQHF. The CDR3 coding sequence is TGTGCCAGCAGTTCAGTCCGACAGGGGAGTCAGCCCCAGCATTTT.

The chain combines TRBV19 with TRBJ1-1; 7 bases align to TRBD1. The CDR3 spans 11 residues. The trim removed 5 bases at V and 8 bases at J, leaving 2 bases unmatched. The germline gives CDR1 LNHDA, CDR2 SQIVND (reference sequence). CDR3 nucleotide sequence: TGTGCCAGTAGTTCACAGGGGGAAGCTTTCTTT. Residues: CASSSQGEAFF.

V is TRBV29-1 and J is TRBJ1-2, with D possibly TRBD1 on 5 matching bases. The V end was cut by 2 bases, the J end by 4 bases, with 8 bases between. CDR1 and CDR2 (germline): SQVTM, ANQGSEA. CDR3 size: 12 residues. The CDR3 region is CSVEQGVYGYTF. In DNA, the CDR3 is TGCAGCGTTGAACAGGGCGTCTATGGCTACACCTTC.

The chain couples TRBV27 to TRBJ1-5; TRBD1 matches at 12 bases. The trim removed 7 bases at V and 0 bases at J, leaving 10 bases unmatched. Looked up from germline, CDR1 is MNHEY and CDR2 is SMNVEV (reference sequence). The CDR3 has 18 residues. The CDR3 region is CASTPGQGAFCSNQPQHF. As DNA, the CDR3 is TGTGCCAGCACCCCGGGACAGGGGGCGTTTTGTAGCAATCAGCCCCAGCATTTT.

The chain has TRBV18 and TRBJ1-5; no reliable D call. The V end lost 2 bases, the J end lost 3 bases, and 11 bases lay between the germline ends. CDR3 length: 15 residues. Germline-derived CDR1 and CDR2 are KGHSH and LQKENI. The CDR3 nucleotides read TGTGCCAGCTCACCAGAGGTGCAGTACAATCAGCCCCAGCATTTT. Protein: CASSPEVQYNQPQHF.